This T cell receptor (beta chain) was sequenced during a study of identifying expanded T cells in peripheral blood. The CDR3 extends over 16 amino acids. Germline CDR1 SGHRS, CDR2 YFSETQ. V lost 0 bases and J lost 2; bases outside the gene matches: 6. The protocol was immunoSEQ multiplex PCR, while the TCRdb copy is restricted to in-frame clones and leaves out a portion. The sample has around 100,000 clones, over 70% seen once. For this clone: Its antigen remains unknown.

Study-level points and caveats: Roughly two-week clone count variance significantly increased as total template count grew. Technical replicates showed roughly 1.2 changed clones; two weeks roughly 16; four weeks 19.

Sequenced: blood. The clonotype comes from a person between 18 and 75 years old in good health. The chain couples TRBV5-1 to TRBJ2-5; the match to TRBD1 covers 8 bases. The CDR3 is CASSLGGTGKQETQYF. CDR3 DNA sequence: TGCGCCAGCAGCTTGGGGGGGACAGGAAAACAAGAGACCCAGTACTTC. Based on the CDR3 plus reference TRBV5-1 and TRBJ2-5, the full variable domain is KAGVTQTPRYLIKTRGQQVTLSCSPISGHRSVSWYQQTPGQGLQFLFEYFSETQRNKGNFPGRFSGRQFSNSRSEMNVSTLELGDSALYLCASSLGGTGKQETQYFGPGTRLLVL.